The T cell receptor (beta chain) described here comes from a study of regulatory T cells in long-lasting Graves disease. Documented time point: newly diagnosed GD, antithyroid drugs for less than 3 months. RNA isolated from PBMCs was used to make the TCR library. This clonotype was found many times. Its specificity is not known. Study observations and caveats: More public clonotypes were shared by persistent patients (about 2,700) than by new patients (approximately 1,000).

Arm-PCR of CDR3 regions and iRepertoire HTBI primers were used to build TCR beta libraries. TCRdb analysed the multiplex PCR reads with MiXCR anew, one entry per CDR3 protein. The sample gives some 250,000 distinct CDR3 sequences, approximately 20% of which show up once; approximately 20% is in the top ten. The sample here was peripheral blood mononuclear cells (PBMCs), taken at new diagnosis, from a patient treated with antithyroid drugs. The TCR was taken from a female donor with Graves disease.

The CDR3 reads CASSLAPGNSYEQYF. DNA of the CDR3: TGTGCCAGCAGCTTAGCCCCTGGAAACTCCTACGAGCAGTACTTC. The genes are TRBV7-2 and TRBJ2-7; D is uncertain. V was cut by 0 bases and J by 0 bases, with 9 bases left in between. The CDR3 is 15 amino acids. CDR1 is SGHTA and CDR2 is FQGNSA in the germline V gene.